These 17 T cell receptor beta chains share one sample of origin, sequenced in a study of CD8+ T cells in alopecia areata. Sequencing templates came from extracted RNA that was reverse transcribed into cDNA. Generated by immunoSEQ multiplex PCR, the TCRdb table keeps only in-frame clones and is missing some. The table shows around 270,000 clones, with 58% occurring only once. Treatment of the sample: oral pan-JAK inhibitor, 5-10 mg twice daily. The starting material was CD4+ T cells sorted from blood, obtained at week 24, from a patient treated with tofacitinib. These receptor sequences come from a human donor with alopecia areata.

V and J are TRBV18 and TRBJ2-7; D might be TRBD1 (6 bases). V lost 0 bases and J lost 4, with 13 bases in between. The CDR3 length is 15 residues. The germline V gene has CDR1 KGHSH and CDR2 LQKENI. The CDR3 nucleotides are TGTGCCAGCTCACCACCAGCAGGGGAGAAGTACGAGCAGTACTTC. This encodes CASSPPAGEKYEQYF.

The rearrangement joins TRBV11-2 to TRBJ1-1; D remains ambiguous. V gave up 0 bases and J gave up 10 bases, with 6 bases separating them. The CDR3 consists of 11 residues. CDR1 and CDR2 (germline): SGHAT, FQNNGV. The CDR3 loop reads CASSLDNRAFF. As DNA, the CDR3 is TGTGCCAGCAGCTTAGATAATCGAGCTTTCTTT.

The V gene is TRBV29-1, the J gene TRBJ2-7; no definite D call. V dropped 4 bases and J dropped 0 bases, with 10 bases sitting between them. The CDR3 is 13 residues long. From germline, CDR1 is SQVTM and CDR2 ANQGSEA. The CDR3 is CSVGRRSSYEQYF. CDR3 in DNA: TGCAGCGTTGGACGACGGAGCTCCTACGAGCAGTACTTC.

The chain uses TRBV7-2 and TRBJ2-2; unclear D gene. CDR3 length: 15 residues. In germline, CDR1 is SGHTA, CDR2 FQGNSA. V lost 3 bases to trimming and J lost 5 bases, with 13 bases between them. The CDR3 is CASSFPYGRTGELFF. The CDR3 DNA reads TGTGCCAGCAGCTTTCCATATGGAAGAACCGGGGAGCTGTTTTTT.

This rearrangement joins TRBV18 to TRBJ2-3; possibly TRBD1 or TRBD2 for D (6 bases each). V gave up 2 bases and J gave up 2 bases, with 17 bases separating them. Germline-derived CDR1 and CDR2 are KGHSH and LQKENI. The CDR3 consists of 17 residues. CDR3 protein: CASSPSSFPGATDTQYF. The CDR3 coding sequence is TGTGCCAGCTCACCATCCTCATTTCCGGGGGCCACAGATACGCAGTATTTT. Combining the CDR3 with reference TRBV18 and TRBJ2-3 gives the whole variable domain NAGVMQNPRHLVRRRGQEARLRCSPMKGHSHVYWYRQLPEEGLKFMVYLQKENIIDESGMPKERFSAEFPKEGPSILRIQQVVRGDSAAYFCASSPSSFPGATDTQYFGPGTRLTVL.

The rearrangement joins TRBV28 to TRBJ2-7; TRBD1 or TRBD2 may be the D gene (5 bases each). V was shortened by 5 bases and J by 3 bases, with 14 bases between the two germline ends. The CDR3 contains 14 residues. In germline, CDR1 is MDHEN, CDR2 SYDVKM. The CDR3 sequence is CASSRTPSLYEQYF. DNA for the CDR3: TGTGCCAGCAGTCGGACACCTAGCCTCTACGAGCAGTACTTC.

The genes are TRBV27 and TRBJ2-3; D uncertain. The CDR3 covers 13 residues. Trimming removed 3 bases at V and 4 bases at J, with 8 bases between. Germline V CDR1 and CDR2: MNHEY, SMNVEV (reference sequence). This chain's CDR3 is CASSFKVSDTQYF. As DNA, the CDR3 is TGTGCCAGCAGTTTCAAAGTGTCAGATACGCAGTATTTT.

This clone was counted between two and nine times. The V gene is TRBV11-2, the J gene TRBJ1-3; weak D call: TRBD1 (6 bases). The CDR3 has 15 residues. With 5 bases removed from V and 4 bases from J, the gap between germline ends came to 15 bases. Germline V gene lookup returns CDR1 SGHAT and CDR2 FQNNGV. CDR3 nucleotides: TGTGCCAGCAGCCCTCAGGGGTTCACGGGAAACACCATATATTTT. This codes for CASSPQGFTGNTIYF.

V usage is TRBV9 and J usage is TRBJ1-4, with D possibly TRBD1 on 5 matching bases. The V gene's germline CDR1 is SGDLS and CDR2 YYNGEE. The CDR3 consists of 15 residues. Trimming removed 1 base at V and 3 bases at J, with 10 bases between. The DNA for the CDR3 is TGTGCCAGCAGCGTAAGGGGTGGGTCTAATGAAAAACTGTTTTTT. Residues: CASSVRGGSNEKLFF.

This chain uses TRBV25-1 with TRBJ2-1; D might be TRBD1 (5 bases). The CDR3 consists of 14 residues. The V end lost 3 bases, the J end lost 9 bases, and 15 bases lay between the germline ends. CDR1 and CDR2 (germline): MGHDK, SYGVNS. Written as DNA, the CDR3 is TGTGCCAGCAGTGACAGGGTTGTTACAGCTGAGCAGTTCTTC. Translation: CASSDRVVTAEQFF.

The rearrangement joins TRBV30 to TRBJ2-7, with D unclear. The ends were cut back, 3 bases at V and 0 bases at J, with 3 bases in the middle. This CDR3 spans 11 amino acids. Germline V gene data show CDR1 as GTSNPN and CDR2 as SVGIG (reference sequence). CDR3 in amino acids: CAWRISYEQYF. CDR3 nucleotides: TGTGCCTGGAGGATCTCCTACGAGCAGTACTTC.

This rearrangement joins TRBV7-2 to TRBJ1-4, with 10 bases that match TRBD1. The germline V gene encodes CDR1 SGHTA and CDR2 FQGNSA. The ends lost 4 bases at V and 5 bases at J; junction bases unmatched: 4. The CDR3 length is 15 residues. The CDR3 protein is CASSSPGQGNEKLFF. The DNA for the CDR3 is TGTGCCAGCAGCTCCCCGGGACAGGGGAATGAAAAACTGTTTTTT.

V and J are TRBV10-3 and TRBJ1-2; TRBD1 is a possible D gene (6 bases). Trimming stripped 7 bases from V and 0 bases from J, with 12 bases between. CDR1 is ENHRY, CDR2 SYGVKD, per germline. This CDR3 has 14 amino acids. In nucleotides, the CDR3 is TGTGCCATCAACGTGGACAGCTCTAACTATGGCTACACCTTC. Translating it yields CAINVDSSNYGYTF.

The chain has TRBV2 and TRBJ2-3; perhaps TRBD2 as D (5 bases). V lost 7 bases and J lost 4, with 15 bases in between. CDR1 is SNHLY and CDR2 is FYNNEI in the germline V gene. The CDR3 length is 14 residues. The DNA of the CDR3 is TGTGCCAGCACCAACCCGGCGGGTGCAGATACGCAGTATTTT. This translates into CASTNPAGADTQYF.

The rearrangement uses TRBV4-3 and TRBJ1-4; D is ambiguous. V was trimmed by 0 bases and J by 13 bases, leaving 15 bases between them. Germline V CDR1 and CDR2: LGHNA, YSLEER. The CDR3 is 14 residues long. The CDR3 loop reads CASSQDWQENILFF. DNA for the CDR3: TGCGCCAGCAGCCAAGATTGGCAGGAGAATATACTGTTTTTT.

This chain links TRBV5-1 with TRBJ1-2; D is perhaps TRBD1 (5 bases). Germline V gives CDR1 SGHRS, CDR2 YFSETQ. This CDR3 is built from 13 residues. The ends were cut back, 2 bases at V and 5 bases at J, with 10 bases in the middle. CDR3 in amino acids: CASSFDRTYGYTF. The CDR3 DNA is TGCGCCAGCAGCTTCGACAGAACGTATGGCTACACCTTC. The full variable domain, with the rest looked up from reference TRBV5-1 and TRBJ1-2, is KAGVTQTPRYLIKTRGQQVTLSCSPISGHRSVSWYQQTPGQGLQFLFEYFSETQRNKGNFPGRFSGRQFSNSRSEMNVSTLELGDSALYLCASSFDRTYGYTFGSGTRLTVV.

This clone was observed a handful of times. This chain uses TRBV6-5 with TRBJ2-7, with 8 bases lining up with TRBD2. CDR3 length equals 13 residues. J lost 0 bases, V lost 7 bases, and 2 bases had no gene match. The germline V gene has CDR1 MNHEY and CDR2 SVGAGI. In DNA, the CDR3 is TGTGCCAGCACTCGGGGGGGCTCCTACGAGCAGTACTTC. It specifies CASTRGGSYEQYF.